Shown below are 11 T cell receptor beta chains from a single sample sequenced in a study of blood T cell repertoires in COVID-19 (dated by TCRdb to 2020 to 2021). The library came from the immunoSEQ multiplex PCR assay. TCRdb provides this immuneACCESS table in a form limited to in-frame rearrangements. Some clones are lacking; in checked studies, under half of them reflect an unresolved V gene, and why the rest are absent is not known. Within this sample are about 97,000 clones, with 87% of them counted one time only. In total, the top ten clones hold around 2% of the sample. The specimen was peripheral blood. All receptors come from a man aged 45-65 years with active COVID-19.

This sequence joins TRBV6-5 and TRBJ1-2, with TRBD1 identical over 8 bases. Germline CDR1 and CDR2: MNHEY and SVGAGI. The CDR3 length is 12 residues. V gave up 6 bases and J gave up 3 bases; unmatched junction bases: 0. Here the CDR3 reads CASRQGDYGYTF. CDR3 bases: TGTGCCAGCAGACAGGGGGACTATGGCTACACCTTC.

The CDR3 DNA reads as TGTGCCAGCAGCTTGGGACTAGACCCCGAGACCCAGTACTTC. Translating it yields CASSLGLDPETQYF. V usage is TRBV9 and J usage is TRBJ2-5; 8 nucleotides line up with TRBD2. The CDR3 covers 14 residues. Germline values: CDR1 SGDLS, CDR2 YYNGEE. V lost 4 bases and J lost 5; bases outside the gene matches: 7.

This chain links TRBV6-5 with TRBJ2-7; 7 bases match TRBD1. Losses at the gene ends were 7 bases for V and 2 bases for J; bases not matched to a gene: 8. The CDR3 runs to 14 residues. CDR1 and CDR2 from the germline V gene are MNHEY and SVGAGI. As DNA, the CDR3 is TGTGCCAGCAAACCGACAGGGCTCACCTACGAGCAGTACTTC. The encoded protein is CASKPTGLTYEQYF.

The chain is built from TRBV2 and TRBJ2-7; 7 nucleotides match TRBD2. The length of the CDR3 is 15 residues. Germline V CDR1 and CDR2: SNHLY, FYNNEI. The V segment lost 1 base and the J segment 2 bases; nucleotides outside the gene matches: 5. In DNA form, the CDR3 reads TGTGCCAGCAGTGAAGGGACGGGGGGAACCTACGAGCAGTACTTC. Translating it yields CASSEGTGGTYEQYF.

Regarding this clone: Sequence at one end of the junction differs from germline and may be a read error. The gene calls are TRBV7-2 and TRBJ2-1, with D perhaps matching TRBD2 (6 bases). CDR1 is SGHTA, CDR2 FQGNSA, per germline. The CDR3 totals 15 residues. CDR3 residues: CASTLLTRGYNEQFF. In DNA, the CDR3 is TGTGCCAGCACCTTATTGACGCGGGGCTACAATGAGCAGTTCTTC. Supplemented by reference TRBV7-2 and TRBJ2-1, the full variable domain reads GAGVSQSPSNKVTEKGKDVELRCDPISGHTALYWYRQSLGQGLEFLIYFQGNSAPDKSGLPSDRFSAERTGGSVSTLTIQRTQQEDSAVYLCASTLLTRGYNEQFFGPGTRLTVL.

This chain uses TRBV7-9 with TRBJ1-1; D unclear. The CDR3 runs to 14 residues. Germline V CDR1 and CDR2: SEHNR, FQNEAQ (reference sequence). V was cut by 3 bases and J by 2 bases, with 10 bases left in between. CDR3 DNA: TGTGCCAGCAGCTTGAGCAGGCTTAACACTGAAGCTTTCTTT. Translation gives CASSLSRLNTEAFF. The variable domain in full, with the rest retrieved from reference TRBV7-9 and TRBJ1-1, is DTGVSQNPRHKITKRGQNVTFRCDPISEHNRLYWYRQTLGQGPEFLTYFQNEAQLEKSRLLSDRFSAERPKGSFSTLEIQRTEQGDSAMYLCASSLSRLNTEAFFGQGTRLTVV.

J is TRBJ2-3 and V is TRBV24-1; 13 positions agree with TRBD2. The CDR3 consists of 18 residues. Per germline, CDR1 KGHDR and CDR2 SFDVKD. The trim removed 2 bases at V and 4 bases at J, leaving 8 bases unmatched. CDR3 bases: TGTGCCACCAGTGATTCCAGTACTAGCGGGGGGGCAGCAGATACGCAGTATTTT. Protein sequence: CATSDSSTSGGAADTQYF.

This clone was counted only a few times. This chain connects TRBV6-2 or TRBV6-3 to TRBJ1-2; 7 positions match TRBD1. Unmatched junction bases numbered 13, after V lost 5 bases and J lost 1 base. Germline V CDR1 and CDR2: MNHEY, SVGEGT. The length of the CDR3 is 17 residues. CDR3 residues: CASSIEAGTVFNYGYTF. The CDR3 nucleotides read TGTGCCAGCAGTATAGAAGCCGGGACAGTCTTTAACTATGGCTACACCTTC.

The chain employs TRBV5-1 and TRBJ2-7; 7 bases are shared with TRBD1. V was clipped by 4 bases and J by 3 bases; unmatched bases: 16. This CDR3 contains 17 residues. Germline V lookup: CDR1 SGHRS, CDR2 YFSETQ. CDR3 DNA: TGCGCCAGCAGCGCTTTTTCAAACAGGGACAGAGTCTACGAGCAGTACTTC. It codes for CASSAFSNRDRVYEQYF.

This chain uses TRBV15 with TRBJ1-1, with D perhaps matching TRBD1 (5 bases). Germline CDR1 LNHNV, CDR2 YYDKDF (reference sequence). The CDR3 runs to 16 residues. Trimming took off 1 base at V and 1 base at J, with 13 bases between the two ends. CDR3 sequence: CATSRGFGAGNTEAFF. The CDR3 nucleotides are TGTGCCACCAGCAGAGGTTTTGGGGCCGGGAACACTGAAGCTTTCTTT.

The rearrangement uses TRBV7-2 and TRBJ1-5, with D possibly being TRBD1 (6 bases). The germline CDR1 and CDR2 sequences are SGHTA and FQGNSA. The CDR3 length is 15 residues. The V gene lost 4 bases and the J gene lost 3 bases, with 13 bases spanning the gap. The CDR3 DNA reads TGTGCCAGCAGCTACCTCCAGGGGTTCAATCAGCCCCAGCATTTT. It encodes CASSYLQGFNQPQHF.